The 29 T cell receptor beta chains in this list originate from one sample, sequenced in a study of shared clonotypes between healthy human individuals. The table came from immunoSEQ multiplex PCR; TCRdb's copy has only in-frame clones and leaves some out. This sample has under 2,500,000 clones, with approximately 96% found just once. The sequenced material came from naive CD4+ T cells sorted from blood. As for subset: CD45RA+ positively selected. The receptors were sampled from a man aged 18 to 29 in good health.

The chain links TRBV27 to TRBJ1-5, with D possibly matching TRBD1 (6 bases). This CDR3 has 15 residues. V gave up 6 bases and J gave up 0 bases, with 12 bases separating them. Germline V gene sequence: CDR1 MNHEY, CDR2 SMNVEV (reference sequence). As DNA, the CDR3 is TGTGCCAGCAGAGAAGGGACAACTAGCAATCAGCCCCAGCATTTT. Translated, it gives CASREGTTSNQPQHF.

The rearrangement uses TRBV15 and TRBJ1-4; D is possibly TRBD1 (5 bases). Trimming cost V 3 bases and J 0 bases, with 14 bases left between them. Germline lookup yields CDR1 LNHNV and CDR2 YYDKDF (reference sequence). This CDR3 comprises 17 residues. The CDR3 sequence is CATSRGGIETTNEKLFF. In DNA, the CDR3 is TGTGCCACCAGCAGGGGGGGTATTGAAACAACTAATGAAAAACTGTTTTTT.

V and J are TRBV6-6 and TRBJ1-6, with D possibly being TRBD1 (5 bases). Trimming removed 3 bases from V and 2 bases from J, with 11 bases in between. Germline assignment: CDR1 MNHNY and CDR2 SVGAGI (reference sequence). The CDR3 is 16 amino acids. CDR3 DNA sequence: TGTGCCAGCAGTTATTCCAGGGTTACCTATAATTCACCCCTCCACTTT. Translating it yields CASSYSRVTYNSPLHF.

The J gene is TRBJ2-7, the V gene TRBV18; TRBD2 aligns across 13 bases. Trimming at V came to 4 bases and at J to 5 bases, leaving 5 bases not matched to a gene. Germline values: CDR1 KGHSH, CDR2 LQKENI. CDR3 length equals 15 residues. This chain's CDR3 is CASSLGTSGIDEQYF. The CDR3 nucleotides read TGTGCCAGCTCACTGGGGACTAGCGGGATTGACGAGCAGTACTTC.

This chain uses TRBV19 with TRBJ1-5; the match to TRBD1 covers 9 bases. Germline trimming cut 7 bases from V and 5 bases from J; bases unmatched to any gene: 9. Per germline, CDR1 LNHDA and CDR2 SQIVND (reference sequence). This CDR3 contains 15 residues. CDR3: CASTTTGQGHQPQHF. The CDR3 DNA sequence: TGTGCCAGTACCACGACGGGACAGGGACATCAGCCCCAGCATTTT.

This chain joins TRBV5-1 and TRBJ2-3, with 8 bases fitting TRBD2. J gave up 8 bases and V 5 bases, and 7 bases lay outside the gene matches. CDR1 is SGHRS, CDR2 YFSETQ, per germline. There are 13 residues in the CDR3. The CDR3 DNA reads as TGCGCCAGCAGGGATAGCGGGACCTCTACGCAGTATTTT. Its protein product is CASRDSGTSTQYF.

The CDR3 DNA follows: TGCGCCAGCAGCTTGACAGGGGTGACCTCTGGGGCCAACGTCCTGACTTTC. Translated: CASSLTGVTSGANVLTF. The chain couples TRBV5-1 to TRBJ2-6, with 7 bases that match TRBD1. The CDR3 is 17 amino acids. Germline trimming cut 1 base from V and 0 bases from J; bases unmatched to any gene: 4. Per germline, CDR1 SGHRS and CDR2 YFSETQ.

The V and J genes are TRBV19 and TRBJ2-7; D perhaps matches TRBD1 (6 bases). There are 15 residues in the CDR3. Germline V gene sequence: CDR1 LNHDA, CDR2 SQIVND (reference sequence). V lost 5 bases and J lost 2, with 16 bases in between. The CDR3, as DNA: TGTGCCAGTAGTTCCCCACCGACAGGCACCTACGAGCAGTACTTC. It is translated as CASSSPPTGTYEQYF.

J is TRBJ2-7 and V is TRBV6-5; D could derive from TRBD1 or TRBD2 (5 bases each). The V gene's germline CDR1 is MNHEY and CDR2 SVGAGI. The CDR3 runs 15 residues. Between the trimmed V and J ends, which lost 0 bases and 4 bases, there was a span of 13 bases. This CDR3 is CASSYSGTTNYEQYF. In DNA form, the CDR3 reads TGTGCCAGCAGTTACTCCGGGACGACAAATTACGAGCAGTACTTC.

This chain links TRBV7-2 with TRBJ1-6; D gene ambiguous. CDR3 length equals 15 residues. Germline CDR1 is SGHTA and CDR2 is FQGNSA. V was pared by 3 bases and J by 5 bases, with 11 bases between. The CDR3 here is CASSLRQMDNSPLHF. The DNA for the CDR3 is TGTGCCAGCAGCTTGCGTCAGATGGATAATTCACCCCTCCACTTT. The entire variable domain, with the rest obtained from reference TRBV7-2 and TRBJ1-6, is as follows: GAGVSQSPSNKVTEKGKDVELRCDPISGHTALYWYRQSLGQGLEFLIYFQGNSAPDKSGLPSDRFSAERTGGSVSTLTIQRTQQEDSAVYLCASSLRQMDNSPLHFGNGTRLTVT.

The rearrangement links TRBV28 to TRBJ2-7; D ambiguous. From germline, CDR1 is MDHEN and CDR2 SYDVKM. There are 13 residues in the CDR3. Trimming left V 6 bases short and J 0 bases short, with 9 bases between. The CDR3 here is CASRLINSYEQYF. The CDR3 DNA reads TGTGCCAGCAGGCTGATAAACTCCTACGAGCAGTACTTC. Full variable domain (outside the CDR3, taken from reference TRBV28 and TRBJ2-7): DVKVTQSSRYLVKRTGEKVFLECVQDMDHENMFWYRQDPGLGLRLIYFSYDVKMKEKGDIPEGYSVSREKKERFSLILESASTNQTSMYLCASRLINSYEQYFGPGTRLTVT.

The rearrangement joins TRBV19 to TRBJ1-3, with D perhaps matching TRBD1 (5 bases). V was shortened by 3 bases and J by 0 bases, with 6 bases between the two germline ends. The CDR3 sequence is 14 residues long. Germline assignment: CDR1 LNHDA and CDR2 SQIVND (reference sequence). The CDR3 DNA reads as TGTGCCAGTAGTATGGGGGTCTCTGGAAACACCATATATTTT. Its translation: CASSMGVSGNTIYF.

The chain combines TRBV2 with TRBJ2-1; 8 positions agree with TRBD1. The CDR3 loop spans 14 amino acids. Trimming at V came to 3 bases and at J to 5 bases, leaving 3 bases not matched to a gene. CDR1 and CDR2 (germline): SNHLY, FYNNEI. The CDR3 DNA is TGTGCCAGCAGTGAGAGGACAGGGAACAATGAGCAGTTCTTC. Residues: CASSERTGNNEQFF.

In regard to this clone: This same CDR3 is encoded by further DNA sequences in the sample. The CDR3 nucleotides are TGTGCCAGCAGCTCGGACAGGGGGCGTGAAAAACTGTTTTTT. Translating it yields CASSSDRGREKLFF. The V call is TRBV5-4, the J call TRBJ1-4, with 11 bases fitting TRBD1. The V gene's germline CDR1 is SGHNT and CDR2 YYREEE (reference sequence). The CDR3 is 14 amino acids. With V trimmed by 3 bases and J by 7 bases, 2 bases remained unmatched.

This clone has only one observation. The chain uses TRBV7-9 and TRBJ2-3; TRBD2 aligns across 9 bases. The CDR3 is 16 residues long. Germline CDR1 and CDR2: SEHNR and FQNEAQ (reference sequence). V dropped 2 bases and J dropped 5; count of bases not matched to a gene: 8. CDR3 sequence reads: CASSLRAGGGEDTQYF. The CDR3 nucleotides are TGTGCCAGCAGCTTAAGAGCGGGGGGTGGTGAAGATACGCAGTATTTT.

This clone came up once. The chain carries TRBV7-9 and TRBJ1-3; the D is unclear. The V end was cut by 0 bases, the J end by 0 bases, with 6 bases between. The V gene's germline CDR1 is SEHNR and CDR2 FQNEAQ (reference sequence). The length of the CDR3 is 15 residues. CDR3 nucleotides: TGTGCCAGCAGCTTAGCACTGTCCTCTGGAAACACCATATATTTT. The encoded protein is CASSLALSSGNTIYF. The whole variable domain, filled in from reference TRBV7-9 and TRBJ1-3, reads DTGVSQNPRHKITKRGQNVTFRCDPISEHNRLYWYRQTLGQGPEFLTYFQNEAQLEKSRLLSDRFSAERPKGSFSTLEIQRTEQGDSAMYLCASSLALSSGNTIYFGEGSWLTVV.

The chain has TRBV19 and TRBJ1-4; 7 bases match TRBD1. Germline CDR1 reads LNHDA; CDR2 reads SQIVND (reference sequence). Trimming cost V 9 bases and J 4 bases; bases outside gene matches: 5. The CDR3 has 13 residues. CDR3 sequence (DNA): TGTGCCAGCGGGACAGCAAATAATGAAAAACTGTTTTTT. Its translation: CASGTANNEKLFF.

The chain joins TRBV27 to TRBJ1-1; the D gene is possibly TRBD1 (5 bases). V lost 5 bases, J lost 1 base, and 14 bases lay in between. CDR1 is MNHEY, CDR2 SMNVEV, per germline (reference sequence). This CDR3 has 15 amino acids. Written as DNA, the CDR3 is TGTGCCAGCAGTCCGAGGCCCACAGGGAACACTGAAGCTTTCTTT. This encodes CASSPRPTGNTEAFF.

For this clone: Distinct nucleotide sequences in the sample also encode this CDR3. The chain combines TRBV18 with TRBJ2-5; 9 nucleotides match TRBD1. The CDR3 has 14 amino acids. The J segment lost 2 bases and the V segment lost 3 bases, leaving 1 base of the junction unmatched. Per germline, CDR1 KGHSH and CDR2 LQKENI. The CDR3 coding sequence is TGTGCCAGCTCACCGGGGACAGGGCAAGAGACCCAGTACTTC. It yields the protein CASSPGTGQETQYF.

The rearrangement links TRBV2 to TRBJ1-1; D might be TRBD1 (5 bases). This CDR3 has 15 amino acids. Trimming pared 3 bases from V and 1 base from J, leaving 12 bases between. CDR1 is SNHLY, CDR2 FYNNEI, per germline. The CDR3: CASSDPPRGNTEAFF. DNA of the CDR3: TGTGCCAGCAGTGATCCCCCTAGGGGGAACACTGAAGCTTTCTTT.

On this clone: At one of its ends the junction is not consistent with the germline gene, which may arise from a read error. This chain links TRBV5-6 with TRBJ2-7; 10 bases agree with TRBD2. CDR1 and CDR2 (germline): SGHDT, YYEEEE. There are 12 residues in the CDR3. In DNA, the CDR3 is TGTGCCAGCAGCTTGGCAACGGGGACTAGCGACTTC. Its translation is CASSLATGTSDF.

The chain joins TRBV28 to TRBJ2-4; D is perhaps TRBD1 (6 bases). CDR1 MDHEN and CDR2 SYDVKM come from the germline V gene. CDR3 length equals 13 residues. V was clipped by 5 bases and J by 13 bases, with 18 bases between them. The CDR3 sequence is CASSLTSPGHQYF. CDR3 DNA: TGTGCCAGCAGTCTCACCTCTCCGGGACACCAGTACTTC.

As concerns this clone: Distinct nucleotide sequences in the sample also encode this CDR3. The chain recombines TRBV7-9 with TRBJ2-2; no firm D call. Germline assignment: CDR1 SEHNR and CDR2 FQNEAQ (reference sequence). This CDR3 has 13 amino acids. Trimming stripped 1 base from V and 5 bases from J, with 5 bases between. CDR3 protein: CASSLVRTGELFF. CDR3 bases: TGTGCCAGCAGCTTAGTTAGGACCGGGGAGCTGTTTTTT.

The gene calls are TRBV5-6 and TRBJ2-7, with 10 bases that match TRBD1. After removal of 4 bases from V and 2 bases from J, the junction contained 6 bases not matched to a gene. CDR3 length: 15 residues. In germline, CDR1 is SGHDT, CDR2 YYEEEE. CDR3 sequence reads: CASSLLGTGAYEQYF. In nucleotides, the CDR3 is TGTGCCAGCAGCCTTCTAGGGACAGGGGCCTACGAGCAGTACTTC.

The V gene is TRBV5-1, the J gene TRBJ2-7; D unclear. V lost 4 bases and J 7 bases, leaving 9 bases between the germline ends. Germline assignment: CDR1 SGHRS and CDR2 YFSETQ. CDR3 length equals 11 residues. The CDR3 spells CASSGLREQYF. The DNA for the CDR3 is TGCGCCAGCAGCGGCCTACGGGAGCAGTACTTC.

The chain employs TRBV12-5 and TRBJ2-1; maybe TRBD2 (5 bases). Germline V lookup: CDR1 LGHNT, CDR2 FRNRAP. This CDR3 spans 14 amino acids. Trimming stripped 9 bases from V and 0 bases from J, with 12 bases between. CDR3 amino acids: CASLLGSSYNEQFF. Here the CDR3 DNA reads TGTGCTAGCCTATTGGGGAGCTCCTACAATGAGCAGTTCTTC.

This chain links TRBV2 with TRBJ2-1; the match to TRBD2 covers 10 bases. Germline CDR1 is SNHLY and CDR2 is FYNNEI. The CDR3 has 13 amino acids. Trimming cost V 11 bases and J 5 bases; bases outside gene matches: 6. The CDR3 sequence: CASGLAANNEQFF. The CDR3 DNA sequence: TGTGCCTCCGGACTAGCGGCTAACAATGAGCAGTTCTTC.

Concerning this clone itself: This CDR3 is also generated by other DNA sequences in the sample. V is TRBV6-5 and J is TRBJ2-7; the D gene is possibly TRBD1 (5 bases). V was pared by 3 bases and J by 4 bases, with 13 bases between. Germline V lookup: CDR1 MNHEY, CDR2 SVGAGI. The CDR3 length is 14 residues. The CDR3 coding sequence is TGTGCCAGCAGTTATAGCAGGGCTAGTTACGAGCAGTACTTC. Amino acids: CASSYSRASYEQYF.

The chain carries TRBV6-6 and TRBJ2-5; 8 nucleotides line up with TRBD1. Germline CDR1 is MNHNY and CDR2 is SVGAGI (reference sequence). J was trimmed by 5 bases and V by 8 bases; bases with no gene match: 10. This CDR3 spans 14 amino acids. The CDR3 region is CASQATGGLETQYF. The CDR3 coding sequence is TGTGCCAGCCAAGCTACAGGGGGGCTGGAGACCCAGTACTTC.